In its sample, the clone carrying this T cell receptor (beta chain) was seen many times. Antigen specificity is unknown. One entry per CDR3 protein, called by TCRdb with MiXCR from the PCR reads. The table includes roughly 50,000 distinct CDR3 sequences, under 30% detected once. This record comes from a study of molecular identifiers for immune sequencing clone quantification. The study, taken as a whole, reports: For effector cells, clones above 20 RNA copies held over 97% of molecules; for naive cells, under 1%.

Sorting was used to obtain naive CD8 T cells (CD8+CD4-CCR7+CD45RA+). CDR3 length: 13 amino acids. After removal of 5 bases from V and 7 bases from J, the junction contained 7 bases not matched to a gene. Per the germline V gene, CDR1 is SGHTA and CDR2 is FQGNSA. This TCR was recovered from a human donor in good health. Some libraries in this study had Jurkat cell RNA spiked in. This chain uses TRBV7-2 with TRBJ2-7, with 8 bases that match TRBD2. Sequenced: naive CD8+ T cells from blood, with Jurkat cell RNA spiked in. Subset reported: FACS-sorted CD8+CD4-CCR7+CD45RA+ naive T cells. The CDR3 is CASSNPLAGEQYF. In DNA form, the CDR3 reads TGTGCCAGCAGCAACCCCCTAGCGGGTGAGCAGTACTTC.